This entry lists 32 T cell receptor beta chains sequenced from one sample in a study of T cells in Graves' hyperthyroidism and ophthalmopathy. Amplified TCR beta CDR3 regions came from RNA transcripts. The primer set for the first-round RT-PCR of the TCR CDR3 was HTBI. TCRdb re-derived calls from the multiplex PCR reads in MiXCR, one entry per CDR3 protein. The sample comprises hundreds of thousands of distinct CDR3 sequences, 15% to 18% of which are singletons, and 13% to 15% rests with the top ten. The sample was blood. All receptors derive from a woman aged 18 to 35 with Graves' hyperthyroidism.

V and J are TRBV7-9 and TRBJ2-2, with D uncertain. The CDR3 is 13 amino acids. The germline V gene has CDR1 SEHNR and CDR2 FQNEAQ (reference sequence). The V end was cut by 6 bases, the J end by 6 bases, with 11 bases between. CDR3 in DNA: TGTGCCAGCAGTCGAGAGCCGGCCGGGGAGCTGTTTTTT. It encodes CASSREPAGELFF.

The table lists this clonotype with many counts. The chain carries TRBV20-1 and TRBJ2-2; tentatively, D is TRBD1 (6 bases). V was cut by 0 bases and J by 4 bases, with 9 bases left in between. Germline V gene sequence: CDR1 DFQATT, CDR2 SNEGSKA (reference sequence). The CDR3 has 14 residues. CDR3 amino acids: CSARDQGPTGELFF. CDR3 sequence (DNA): TGCAGTGCTAGAGATCAGGGGCCCACCGGGGAGCTGTTTTTT.

This clonotype showed up many times. The rearrangement links TRBV20-1 to TRBJ2-6; 12 bases agree with TRBD2. V lost 6 bases and J lost 2; bases outside the gene matches: 5. The CDR3 is made up of 16 amino acids. Germline CDR1 DFQATT, CDR2 SNEGSKA (reference sequence). CDR3 residues: CSARLAGVTGANVLTF. As DNA, the CDR3 is TGCAGTGCCCGACTAGCGGGAGTCACTGGGGCCAACGTCCTGACTTTC.

CDR3 DNA: TGCAGTGCTCTAGACCCCCGGTTTTATGGCTACACCTTC. It codes for CSALDPRFYGYTF. V and J are TRBV20-1 and TRBJ1-2; D gene uncertain. The CDR3 runs 13 residues. Germline assignment: CDR1 DFQATT and CDR2 SNEGSKA (reference sequence). Deletions cut 5 bases from V and 5 bases from J, with 15 bases between.

This clonotype came up many times. The chain has TRBV28 and TRBJ1-5, with D possibly TRBD1 on 6 matching bases. Between the trimmed V and J ends, which lost 5 bases and 6 bases, there was a span of 14 bases. Germline V gene lookup returns CDR1 MDHEN and CDR2 SYDVKM. This CDR3 spans 14 amino acids. The CDR3 spells CASSPDRGGQPQHF. The DNA for the CDR3 is TGTGCCAGCAGTCCGGACAGAGGGGGTCAGCCCCAGCATTTT.

This clonotype was counted only a few times. V is TRBV7-2 and J is TRBJ1-2; D is ambiguous. V was pared by 1 base and J by 8 bases, with 20 bases between. The CDR3 is made up of 16 amino acids. Germline V gives CDR1 SGHTA, CDR2 FQGNSA. CDR3 loop: CASSLVMASTGLGYTF. The DNA of the CDR3 is TGTGCCAGCAGCTTAGTAATGGCATCCACCGGACTCGGCTACACCTTC.

At least ten counts were recorded for this clonotype. The chain has TRBV7-3 and TRBJ2-5, with 9 bases lining up with TRBD2. Germline V gene sequence: CDR1 SGHTA, CDR2 FQGTGA. The V gene end was trimmed by 5 bases and the J gene end by 5 bases; junction bases not matched to a gene: 12. The CDR3 has 16 residues. CDR3 amino acids: CASSRDGGGAGETQYF. In DNA form, the CDR3 reads TGTGCCAGCAGCCGAGACGGCGGGGGGGCGGGGGAGACCCAGTACTTC.

The chain has TRBV5-1 and TRBJ2-7; D ambiguous. Trimming shortened V by 0 bases and J by 6 bases, and 7 bases separated the two germline ends. The CDR3 has 12 residues. Germline values: CDR1 SGHRS, CDR2 YFSETQ. The CDR3 nucleotides are TGCGCCAGCAGCTTGGCCGTGGGCGAGCAGTACTTC. It translates to CASSLAVGEQYF.

The chain couples TRBV12-3 or TRBV12-4 to TRBJ2-3; D ambiguous. CDR3 length: 12 amino acids. V was clipped by 5 bases and J by 5 bases, with 8 bases between them. This chain's CDR3 is CASSPTKDTQYF. CDR3 bases: TGTGCCAGCAGTCCAACAAAAGATACGCAGTATTTT.

This clonotype was seen repeatedly, ten times or more. V is TRBV12-3 or TRBV12-4 and J is TRBJ2-1; TRBD2 aligns across 15 bases. The CDR3 is made up of 16 amino acids. V trimming: 6 bases; J trimming: 7 bases; junction bases outside the gene matches: 7. The CDR3 loop is CASSRGLAGGENEQFF. In DNA, the CDR3 is TGTGCCAGCAGCCGCGGACTAGCGGGAGGGGAGAATGAGCAGTTCTTC.

The chain uses TRBV7-2 and TRBJ2-7, with D uncertain. CDR1 and CDR2 from the germline V gene are SGHTA and FQGNSA. The CDR3 runs to 14 residues. V dropped 3 bases and J dropped 2 bases, with 11 bases sitting between them. CDR3 bases: TGTGCCAGCAGCTTGGGTAGGCCTGCCTACGAGCAGTACTTC. Translated: CASSLGRPAYEQYF.

This clonotype came up many times. The chain uses TRBV12-3 or TRBV12-4 and TRBJ2-1; no clear D gene. This CDR3 spans 14 amino acids. V lost 1 base and J lost 7, with 11 bases in between. The CDR3 DNA sequence: TGTGCCAGCAGTTTAGGGCCTACGAGGAATGAGCAGTTCTTC. As protein: CASSLGPTRNEQFF.

This clonotype was recorded at least ten times. The V call is TRBV20-1, the J call TRBJ2-1; 9 bases map to TRBD2. CDR1 and CDR2 from the germline V gene are DFQATT and SNEGSKA (reference sequence). Trimming removed 0 bases from V and 7 bases from J; junction bases left unmatched: 10. The CDR3 is 16 amino acids. CDR3 amino acids: CSAREAGGRALNEQFF. The CDR3 DNA follows: TGCAGTGCTAGAGAGGCGGGCGGGAGGGCCTTGAATGAGCAGTTCTTC.

This clonotype was counted only a few times. V and J are TRBV10-3 and TRBJ2-7; 8 nucleotides line up with TRBD1. Germline CDR1 ENHRY, CDR2 SYGVKD. V was clipped by 6 bases and J by 2 bases; unmatched bases: 6. CDR3 length: 14 residues. Here the CDR3 reads CAIRGGQDTYEQYF. The CDR3 coding sequence is TGTGCCATCAGGGGGGGACAGGACACCTACGAGCAGTACTTC.

The genes are TRBV6-1 and TRBJ2-1, with a possible D match to TRBD2 (5 bases). This CDR3 has 12 amino acids. The ends were cut back, 7 bases at V and 7 bases at J, with 11 bases in the middle. In germline, CDR1 is MNHNS, CDR2 SASEGT. In DNA, the CDR3 is TGTGCCAGCACACGAGGAGGTAATGAGCAGTTCTTC. Its translation is CASTRGGNEQFF.

This clonotype was picked up a small number of times. This sequence joins TRBV19 and TRBJ1-1; D is possibly TRBD1 (5 bases). With 4 bases removed from V and 0 bases from J, the gap between germline ends came to 15 bases. Looked up from germline, CDR1 is LNHDA and CDR2 is SQIVND (reference sequence). There are 16 residues in the CDR3. The CDR3 coding sequence is TGTGCCAGTAGTACCGGACGGGACCTCATGAACACTGAAGCTTTCTTT. Encoded protein: CASSTGRDLMNTEAFF.

This clonotype came up a few times. The gene calls are TRBV2 and TRBJ2-5, with TRBD2 matching 10 bases. The length of the CDR3 is 21 residues. Germline CDR1 reads SNHLY; CDR2 reads FYNNEI. Trimming took 8 bases from V and 5 from J; bases not matched to a gene: 29. Written as DNA, the CDR3 is TGTGCCAGCTCACCCTCGGGCGTGCGGGACTGGCGGGGACTAGCGTTGGAGACCCAGTACTTC. It yields the protein CASSPSGVRDWRGLALETQYF.

This clonotype has just a few counts. A much larger clone lies one base from this, so it may be a read error. This chain joins TRBV6-6 and TRBJ1-2; D remains ambiguous. Germline loops: CDR1 MNHNY, CDR2 SVGAGI (reference sequence). Trimming took 0 bases from V and 2 from J, leaving 7 bases between them. The CDR3 loop spans 14 amino acids. The CDR3 DNA follows: TGTGCCAGCAGTTACTCAGGAATAAACTATGGCTACACCTTC. It codes for CASSYSGINYGYTF.

A few counts support this clonotype. The gene calls are TRBV19 and TRBJ1-1, with D perhaps matching TRBD1 (6 bases). The length of the CDR3 is 15 residues. V lost 11 bases and J lost 3, with 22 bases in between. The germline V gene has CDR1 LNHDA and CDR2 SQIVND (reference sequence). DNA for the CDR3: TGTGCCTCCAGCGCCCCAGGGGCGTGGGACACTGAAGCTTTCTTT. Encoded protein: CASSAPGAWDTEAFF. The entire variable domain, with the rest obtained from reference TRBV19 and TRBJ1-1, is as follows: DGGITQSPKYLFRKEGQNVTLSCEQNLNHDAMYWYRQDPGQGLRLIYYSQIVNDFQKGDIAEGYSVSREKKESFPLTVTSAQKNPTAFYLCASSAPGAWDTEAFFGQGTRLTVV.

This clonotype was detected many times. The rearrangement uses TRBV11-2 and TRBJ1-4; tentatively, D is TRBD1 (5 bases). The CDR3 consists of 14 residues. V gave up 6 bases and J gave up 8 bases, with 16 bases separating them. Germline CDR1 reads SGHAT; CDR2 reads FQNNGV. CDR3 residues: CASREGPGGEKLFF. CDR3 sequence (DNA): TGTGCCAGCAGGGAGGGGCCTGGCGGGGAAAAACTGTTTTTT.

The gene calls are TRBV4-1 and TRBJ1-6; 7 bases map to TRBD1. The CDR3 sequence is 16 residues long. The V and J ends lost 3 bases and 6 bases, in that order; junction bases with no gene match: 8. Germline CDR1 reads MGHRA; CDR2 reads YSYEKL. DNA of the CDR3: TGCGCCAGCAGCCATACAGGGGCTTTGGGTAATTCACCCCTCCACTTT. Encoded protein: CASSHTGALGNSPLHF.

This clonotype occurred a few times. This chain joins TRBV24-1 and TRBJ2-5; D gene ambiguous. This CDR3 is 14 amino acids long. V dropped 8 bases and J dropped 1 base, with 13 bases sitting between them. The germline V gene encodes CDR1 KGHDR and CDR2 SFDVKD. The CDR3 region has the DNA TGTGCCACCATGGCACAGAACCTCCAAGAGACCCAGTACTTC. It translates to CATMAQNLQETQYF.

This clonotype has only a few counts. Germline and junction disagree at one end, which may indicate a read error. The chain couples TRBV7-7 to TRBJ2-2; either TRBD1 or TRBD2 may supply D (5 bases each). The CDR3 sequence is 14 residues long. Germline V gives CDR1 SSHAT, CDR2 FNYEAQ (reference sequence). CDR3 bases: TGTGCTAGCAGCTTATTCGGGACCCCGGGGGAGCTGTTTTTT. Protein product: CASSLFGTPGELFF.

The gene calls are TRBV5-1 and TRBJ1-1; D ambiguous. The CDR3 is made up of 15 amino acids. Trimming took 6 bases from V and 1 from J, leaving 16 bases between them. Germline values: CDR1 SGHRS, CDR2 YFSETQ. The CDR3, as DNA: TGCGCCAGCACCCTTGGCGGATCAGGGAACACTGAAGCTTTCTTT. This translates into CASTLGGSGNTEAFF.

This clonotype has ten or more counts. The chain recombines TRBV28 with TRBJ2-7; D may match TRBD1 or TRBD2 (5 bases each). The CDR3 spans 14 residues. Germline V gene lookup returns CDR1 MDHEN and CDR2 SYDVKM. V lost 3 bases, J lost 5 bases, and 14 bases lay in between. As DNA, the CDR3 is TGTGCCAGCAGTTTCTTGGGGGATCAAGACGAGCAGTACTTC. Its protein is CASSFLGDQDEQYF. Full variable domain (outside the CDR3, taken from reference TRBV28 and TRBJ2-7): DVKVTQSSRYLVKRTGEKVFLECVQDMDHENMFWYRQDPGLGLRLIYFSYDVKMKEKGDIPEGYSVSREKKERFSLILESASTNQTSMYLCASSFLGDQDEQYFGPGTRLTVT.

This clonotype came up many times. The V gene is TRBV6-2 or TRBV6-3, the J gene TRBJ1-1; D is ambiguous. Germline V gene sequence: CDR1 MNHEY, CDR2 SVGEGT. V lost 2 bases, J lost 0 bases, and 7 bases lay in between. The length of the CDR3 is 14 residues. For the CDR3, the DNA is TGTGCCAGCAGTTACCAAAAATTGAACACTGAAGCTTTCTTT. It yields the protein CASSYQKLNTEAFF.

This chain joins TRBV27 and TRBJ1-4, with TRBD1 matching over 8 bases. CDR3 length: 16 residues. V gave up 3 bases and J gave up 4 bases; unmatched junction bases: 7. CDR1 MNHEY and CDR2 SMNVEV come from the germline V gene (reference sequence). The CDR3 nucleotides read TGTGCCAGCAGTTTCCTCAGGGGGCAGGGTAATGAAAAACTGTTTTTT. It encodes CASSFLRGQGNEKLFF.

This clonotype was picked up a small number of times. This rearrangement joins TRBV4-1 to TRBJ2-7; unclear D gene. With 0 bases removed from V and 0 bases from J, the gap between germline ends came to 18 bases. This CDR3 contains 18 residues. From germline, CDR1 is MGHRA and CDR2 YSYEKL. The CDR3 loop reads CASSQDLGVGNPSYEQYF. In nucleotides, the CDR3 is TGCGCCAGCAGCCAAGATCTGGGCGTAGGGAATCCCTCCTACGAGCAGTACTTC.

This clonotype was observed a few times. The CDR3 is CASSLTSGSSPYEQYF. The DNA of the CDR3 is TGTGCCAGCAGCTTAACTAGCGGGAGCTCCCCCTACGAGCAGTACTTC. The V and J genes are TRBV7-3 and TRBJ2-7, with 9 bases that match TRBD2. Per the germline V gene, CDR1 is SGHTA and CDR2 is FQGTGA. CDR3 size: 16 residues. Losses at the gene ends were 0 bases for V and 2 bases for J; bases not matched to a gene: 5.

This clonotype was observed a handful of times. The chain couples TRBV6-5 to TRBJ2-6; 8 bases align to TRBD2. V was pared by 2 bases and J by 2 bases, with 5 bases of the junction left unmatched. CDR1 is MNHEY and CDR2 is SVGAGI in the germline V gene. CDR3 length: 17 residues. The CDR3 DNA reads as TGTGCCAGCAGTTACCCCCAAGCGGGGGCTGGGGCCAACGTCCTGACTTTC. Translation gives CASSYPQAGAGANVLTF.

This rearrangement joins TRBV10-3 to TRBJ2-5, with D perhaps matching TRBD2 (6 bases). The V and J ends lost 3 bases and 5 bases respectively, with 13 bases between them. The CDR3 is made up of 14 amino acids. Germline-derived CDR1 and CDR2 are ENHRY and SYGVKD. Written as DNA, the CDR3 is TGTGCCATCAGTGAAGCGGGCCTAAGGGAGACCCAGTACTTC. It encodes CAISEAGLRETQYF.

This clonotype came up many times. The gene calls are TRBV27 and TRBJ1-6, with unresolved D. The V end was cut by 2 bases, the J end by 2 bases, with 10 bases between. CDR1 is MNHEY, CDR2 SMNVEV, per germline (reference sequence). The CDR3 contains 16 residues. The CDR3 DNA is TGTGCCAGCAGTTTAGCTCGGAGTGCCTATAATTCACCCCTCCACTTT. Encoded protein: CASSLARSAYNSPLHF.